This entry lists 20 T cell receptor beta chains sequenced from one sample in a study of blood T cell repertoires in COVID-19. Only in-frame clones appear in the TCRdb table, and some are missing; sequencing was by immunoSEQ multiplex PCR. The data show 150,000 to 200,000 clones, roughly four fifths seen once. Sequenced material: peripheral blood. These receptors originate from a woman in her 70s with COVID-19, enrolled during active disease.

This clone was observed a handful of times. The CDR3 loop is CASSPTPGLAGYAGYEQYF. The CDR3 DNA reads TGTGCCAGCAGCCCGACCCCGGGACTAGCGGGATACGCGGGATACGAGCAGTACTTC. The chain employs TRBV3-1 (or the pseudogene TRBV3-2) and TRBJ2-7; 13 nucleotides match TRBD2. CDR1 and CDR2 (germline): LGHDT, YNNKEL (reference sequence). The CDR3 has 19 amino acids. The V gene end was trimmed by 4 bases and the J gene end by 4 bases; junction bases not matched to a gene: 16.

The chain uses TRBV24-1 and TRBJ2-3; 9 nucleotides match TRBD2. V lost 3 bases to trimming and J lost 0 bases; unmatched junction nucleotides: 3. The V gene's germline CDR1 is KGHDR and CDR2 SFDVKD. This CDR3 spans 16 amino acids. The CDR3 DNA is TGTGCCACCAGTGATGCGCGGGAGGGGAGCACAGATACGCAGTATTTT. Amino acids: CATSDAREGSTDTQYF.

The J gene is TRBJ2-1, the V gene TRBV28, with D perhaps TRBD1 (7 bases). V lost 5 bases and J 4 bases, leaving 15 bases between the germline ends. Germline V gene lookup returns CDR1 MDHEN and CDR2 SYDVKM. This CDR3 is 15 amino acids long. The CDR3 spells CASSIGGQPYNEQFF. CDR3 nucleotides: TGTGCCAGCAGTATCGGGGGACAGCCATACAATGAGCAGTTCTTC.

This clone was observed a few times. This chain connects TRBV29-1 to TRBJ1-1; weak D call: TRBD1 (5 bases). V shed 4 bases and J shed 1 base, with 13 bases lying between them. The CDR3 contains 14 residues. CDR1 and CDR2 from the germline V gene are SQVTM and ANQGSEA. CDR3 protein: CSVVEGSGNTEAFF. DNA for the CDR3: TGCAGCGTTGTGGAGGGGTCTGGGAACACTGAAGCTTTCTTT.

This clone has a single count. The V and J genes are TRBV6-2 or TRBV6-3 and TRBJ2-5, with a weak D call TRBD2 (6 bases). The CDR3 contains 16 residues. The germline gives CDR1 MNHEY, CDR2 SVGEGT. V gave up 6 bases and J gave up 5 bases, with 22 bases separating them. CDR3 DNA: TGTGCCAGCAGCCAGCCCAGTGGGAGGTCCGGGGAGACCCAGTACTTC. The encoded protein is CASSQPSGRSGETQYF.

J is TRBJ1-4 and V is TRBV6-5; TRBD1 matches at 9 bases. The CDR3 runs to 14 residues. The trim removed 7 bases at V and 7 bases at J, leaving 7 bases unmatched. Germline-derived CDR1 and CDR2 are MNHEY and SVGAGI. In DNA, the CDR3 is TGTGCCAGCAATCTACAGGGGGCCAGTGAAAAACTGTTTTTT. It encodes CASNLQGASEKLFF.

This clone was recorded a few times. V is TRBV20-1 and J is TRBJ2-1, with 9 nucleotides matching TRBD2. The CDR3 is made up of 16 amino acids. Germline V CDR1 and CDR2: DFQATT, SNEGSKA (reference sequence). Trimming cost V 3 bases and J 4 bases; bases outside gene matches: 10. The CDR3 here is CSASGREGFLYNEQFF. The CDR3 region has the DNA TGCAGTGCTAGTGGGCGGGAGGGATTTCTTTACAATGAGCAGTTCTTC.

The CDR3 loop is CASSPPGPPAGTEAFF. CDR3 bases: TGTGCCAGCTCACCACCGGGCCCCCCGGCCGGCACTGAAGCTTTCTTT. The chain combines TRBV18 with TRBJ1-1; D gene ambiguous. The germline CDR1 and CDR2 sequences are KGHSH and LQKENI. V lost 0 bases, J lost 4 bases, and 15 bases lay in between. The CDR3 is 16 amino acids. Together with reference TRBV18 and TRBJ1-1, the CDR3 gives the full variable domain: NAGVMQNPRHLVRRRGQEARLRCSPMKGHSHVYWYRQLPEEGLKFMVYLQKENIIDESGMPKERFSAEFPKEGPSILRIQQVVRGDSAAYFCASSPPGPPAGTEAFFGQGTRLTVV.

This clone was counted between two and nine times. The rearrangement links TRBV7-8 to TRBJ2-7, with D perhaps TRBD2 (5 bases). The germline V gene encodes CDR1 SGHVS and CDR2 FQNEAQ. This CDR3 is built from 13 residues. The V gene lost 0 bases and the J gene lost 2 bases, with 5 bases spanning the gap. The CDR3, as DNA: TGTGCCAGCAGCTTAGCACTAGCCTACGAGCAGTACTTC. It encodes CASSLALAYEQYF. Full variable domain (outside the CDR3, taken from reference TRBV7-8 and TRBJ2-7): GAGVSQSPRYKVAKRGQDVALRCDPISGHVSLFWYQQALGQGPEFLTYFQNEAQLDKSGLPSDRFFAERPEGSVSTLKIQRTQQEDSAVYLCASSLALAYEQYFGPGTRLTVT.

The CDR3 DNA reads TGTGCCAGCTCACAACTAGCGGGAGGGCGAACCGGTTACAATGAGCAGTTCTTC. Residues: CASSQLAGGRTGYNEQFF. The chain employs TRBV18 and TRBJ2-1; 13 nucleotides agree with TRBD2. The CDR3 totals 18 residues. The V and J ends lost 4 bases and 4 bases, in that order; junction bases with no gene match: 10. CDR1 is KGHSH and CDR2 is LQKENI in the germline V gene.

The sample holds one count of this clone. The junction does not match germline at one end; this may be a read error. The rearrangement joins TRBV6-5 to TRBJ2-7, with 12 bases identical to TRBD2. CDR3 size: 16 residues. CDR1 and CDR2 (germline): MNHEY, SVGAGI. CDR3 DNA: TGTGCCAGCAGTAACTCTGCTAGCGGGAGGGCCCACGAGCAGTACTTC. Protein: CASSNSASGRAHEQYF.

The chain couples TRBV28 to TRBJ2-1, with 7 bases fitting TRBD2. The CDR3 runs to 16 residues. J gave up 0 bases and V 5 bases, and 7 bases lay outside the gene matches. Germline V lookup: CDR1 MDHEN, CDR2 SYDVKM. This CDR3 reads CASSHREASSYNEQFF. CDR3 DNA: TGTGCCAGCAGTCACCGGGAGGCGAGCTCCTACAATGAGCAGTTCTTC.

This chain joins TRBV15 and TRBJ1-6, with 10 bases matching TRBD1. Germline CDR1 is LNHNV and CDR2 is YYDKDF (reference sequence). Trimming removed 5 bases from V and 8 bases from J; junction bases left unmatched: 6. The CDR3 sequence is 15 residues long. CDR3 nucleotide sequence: TGTGCCACCAGCCCCTACGGGACAGGGGATTCACCCCTCCACTTT. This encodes CATSPYGTGDSPLHF.

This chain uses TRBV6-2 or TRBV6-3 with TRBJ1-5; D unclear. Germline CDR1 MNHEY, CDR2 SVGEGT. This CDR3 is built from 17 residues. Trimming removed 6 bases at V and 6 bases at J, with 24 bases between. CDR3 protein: CASSSVPPGERGQPQHF. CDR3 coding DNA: TGTGCCAGCAGCTCGGTGCCCCCGGGCGAACGGGGTCAGCCCCAGCATTTT.

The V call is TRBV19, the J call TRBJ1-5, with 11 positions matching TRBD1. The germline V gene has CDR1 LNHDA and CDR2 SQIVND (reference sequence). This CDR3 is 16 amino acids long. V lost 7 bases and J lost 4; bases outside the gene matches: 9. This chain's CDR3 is CASTQGGTGGNQPQHF. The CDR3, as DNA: TGTGCCAGTACCCAGGGGGGGACAGGGGGTAATCAGCCCCAGCATTTT.

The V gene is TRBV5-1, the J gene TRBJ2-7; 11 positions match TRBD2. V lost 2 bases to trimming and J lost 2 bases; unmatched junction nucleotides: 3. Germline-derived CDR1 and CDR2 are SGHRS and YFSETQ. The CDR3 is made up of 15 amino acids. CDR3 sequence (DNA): TGCGCCAGCAGCTTAGGGACTAGCGGCCCCTACGAGCAGTACTTC. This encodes CASSLGTSGPYEQYF.

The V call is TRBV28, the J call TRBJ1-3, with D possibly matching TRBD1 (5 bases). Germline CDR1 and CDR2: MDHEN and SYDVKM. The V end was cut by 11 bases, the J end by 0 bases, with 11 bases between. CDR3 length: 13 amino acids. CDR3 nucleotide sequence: TGTGCCGGTGTGGGGGGCTCTGGAAACACCATATATTTT. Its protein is CAGVGGSGNTIYF.

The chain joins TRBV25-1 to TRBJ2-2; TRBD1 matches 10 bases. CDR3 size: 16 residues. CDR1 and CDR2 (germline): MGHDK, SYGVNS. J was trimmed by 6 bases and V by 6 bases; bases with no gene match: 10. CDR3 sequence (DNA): TGTGCCAGCAGCCAACCCGTCGGGACAGGGGCCGGGGAGCTGTTTTTT. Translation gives CASSQPVGTGAGELFF.

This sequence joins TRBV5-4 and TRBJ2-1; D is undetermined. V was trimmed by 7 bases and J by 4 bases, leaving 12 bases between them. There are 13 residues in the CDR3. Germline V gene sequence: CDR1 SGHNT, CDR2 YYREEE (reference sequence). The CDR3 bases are TGTGCCAGCCAATTTGGGCAGTACAATGAGCAGTTCTTC. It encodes CASQFGQYNEQFF.

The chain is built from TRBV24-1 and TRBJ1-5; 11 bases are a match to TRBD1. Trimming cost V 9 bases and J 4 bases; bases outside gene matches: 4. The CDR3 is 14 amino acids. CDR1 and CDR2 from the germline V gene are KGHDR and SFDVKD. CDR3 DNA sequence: TGTGCCACCGGCGGGACAGGGGGTAATCAGCCCCAGCATTTT. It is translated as CATGGTGGNQPQHF.